This record covers a single T cell receptor beta chain. This clonotype was seen only a few times. Its antigen has not been determined. Per-nucleotide qualities are absent, and no much larger clonotype sits a single base away. The meaning of the sample's treatment or condition label: allogeneic hematopoietic cell transplantation with graft depleted of TCRalphabeta T cells and CD19 B cells. The transplant recipients were children given TCRalphabeta/CD19-depleted allogeneic hematopoietic cell grafts. This record belongs to a study of T-cell reconstitution after alpha-beta-depleted transplantation in children (dated by TCRdb to 2016 to 2018). Regarding the study in general: T-cell immune reconstitution after TCRalphabeta/CD19-depleted allogeneic hematopoietic cell transplantation in children was quantitatively tracked in the study by means of TCR repertoire profiling.

In the germline V gene, CDR1 corresponds to MNHEY and CDR2 to SVGEGT. The germline ends are 8 bases apart after V is trimmed by 4 bases and J by 5 bases. The cysteine opens and the phenylalanine closes a CDR3 of 12 amino acids. Only the CDR3 portion is preserved as DNA: 36 bases, with reading frame beginning at the first base. Library creation used PCR. For sequencing, an Illumina HiSeq 2500 was employed. TCR libraries were prepared with molecular barcoding, using unique molecular identifiers to normalize TCRbeta repertoire quantification. The public reads were quality trimmed at Q25 with fastp and then assembled into clones with MiXCR by TCRdb, keeping productive beta chains. Each entry merges the rows of one CDR3 protein and shows their most common DNA and genes. The sample contains approximately 250,000 distinct CDR3 sequences, over 20% of them found a single time. The top ten clonotypes cover about 2.6% of the sample.

Study-wide conclusions, independent of this receptor: In some patients, the high TCRbeta diversity seen at day 60 was put down to recipient T cells and intrathymic progenitors that had survived conditioning. About two months after transplant, the apparently early recovery of alphabetaT-cell counts reportedly depended on just several hundred clones that had expanded rapidly and came from non-depleted graft cells. The frequencies of hyperexpanded clones fell over the following months, and after one year, T-cell counts and TCRbeta diversity were mostly attributed to newly produced T cells.

This sequence uses TRBV6-2 or TRBV6-3 and TRBJ1-2, with the D gene uncertain. This sequence was found in a girl aged 2-10 years with Fanconi anemia, due to receive a stem cell transplant. The source material was PBMCs, sampled before TCRalphabeta/CD19-depleted stem cell transplant. Here the CDR3 is given as CASSFSPYGYTF. The DNA sequence reads TGTGCCAGCAGTTTCTCGCCTTATGGCTACACCTTC.